This T cell receptor beta chain was sequenced in a study of blood T cell repertoires in COVID-19. Study overall: The samples span acute and convalescent COVID-19 from the United States, Italy and Spain. PBMCs, B-cell-depleted T cells, or T cells were the source of the cDNA or gDNA that made up the material.

Under the authors' procedure: Estimation of nucleated cell counts was performed using reference gene primer amplification. Libraries were prepared by immunoSEQ multiplex PCR; TCRdb keeps only in-frame clonotypes and omits some of them. Clonal size and the V and J genes are those of that table, whereas D and trimming came from the DNA. The repertoire consists of 90,000 to 150,000 clones, with approximately 80% occurring once and the leading ten covering roughly 2.7%. This CDR3 is 15 amino acids long. Per the germline V gene, CDR1 is ENHRY and CDR2 is SYGVKD. Germline trimming cut 5 bases from V and 2 bases from J; bases unmatched to any gene: 5.

V and J are TRBV10-3 and TRBJ2-2, with 7 positions matching TRBD2. The material sequenced was peripheral blood. The origin of this receptor is a man aged 45-65 years with acute or convalescent COVID-19. CDR3 in DNA: TGTGCCATCAGTCCTGGGGGGGTAAACACCGGGGAGCTGTTTTTT. Translated: CAISPGGVNTGELFF.